This TCR beta chain was sequenced in a study of T cell responses to AZD1222 COVID-19 vaccine. With respect to this clone: Its target is unknown.

Sequenced by immunoSEQ multiplex PCR; TCRdb stores in-frame clones only, minus some. This sample has 250,000 to 300,000 clones, with roughly 93% found just once. The V and J ends lost 3 bases and 6 bases, in that order; junction bases with no gene match: 6. The CDR3 is made up of 16 amino acids. Per the germline V gene, CDR1 is LNHNV and CDR2 is YYDKDF (reference sequence). Some second doses came at about 4 weeks and others at about 12 weeks; these were pooled. The study, taken as a whole, reports: Donor demographics were predominantly white British with a female majority; clonal diversity may be underestimated. Increases in Spike-specific TCR breadth and depth were seen after two AZD1222 doses.

The chain recombines TRBV15 with TRBJ2-1, with 12 bases that match TRBD1. The sample here was peripheral blood, taken 28 days after the second AZD1222 dose. The TCR sequence derives from an adult who received the AZD1222 COVID-19 vaccine. As DNA, the CDR3 is TGTGCCACCAGCAGGGCCGGGACAGGGGGCCTCAATGAGCAGTTCTTC. It encodes CATSRAGTGGLNEQFF. The whole variable domain, filled in from reference TRBV15 and TRBJ2-1, reads DAMVIQNPRYQVTQFGKPVTLSCSQTLNHNVMYWYQQKSSQAPKLLFHYYDKDFNNEADTPDNFQSRRPNTSFCFLDIRSPGLGDTAMYLCATSRAGTGGLNEQFFGPGTRLTVL.